Listed below are T cell receptor beta chains from one sample, sequenced in a study of shared T cell receptors in the human thymus. Using immunoSEQ multiplex PCR, the repertoire was profiled, and TCRdb retains in-frame clones only, with some absent. This sample yields about 610,000 clones, of which 70% to 90% are seen a single time; 0.008% to 0.011% belongs to the top ten. The same data also went into a second study, on human thymus T cells.

Sequenced sample: thymocytes. These receptors were collected from a boy less than two years old with a congenital heart defect. CDR3s leave out the opening cysteine and the closing phenylalanine or tryptophan. Only some rows state a clone size, as once, few, many or a class for expanded clones.

V	length	size	J	CDR3
TRBV5-1	12	NA	TRBJ2-2	ASSPNRGIGELF
TRBV7-8	12	once	TRBJ2-1	ASSFDRTYNEQF
TRBV28	14	NA	TRBJ2-3	ASSPGLAGNTDTQY
TRBV9	15	NA	TRBJ2-1	ASSGHETSGRGDEQF
TRBV19	13	NA	TRBJ1-3	ASSIGAFSGNTIY
TRBV23-1	16	NA	TRBJ2-5	ASSQKADRASTQETQY
TRBV19	10	NA	TRBJ2-3	ASSTRTDTQY
TRBV5-6	14	NA	TRBJ2-1	ASSGIAGGSYNEQF
TRBV19	17	NA	TRBJ2-7	ASNNSAGSGTSGRYEQY
TRBV18	11	NA	TRBJ2-7	ASSPDSSYEQY
TRBV4-3	13	NA	TRBJ1-4	ASSRYRVVDEKLF
TRBV6-6	11	NA	TRBJ1-1	ASNIRVNTEAF
TRBV4-1	14	few	TRBJ2-7	ASSHGRGPPTSEQY
TRBV4-3	15	NA	TRBJ2-3	ASSQPGLAGSTDTQY
TRBV2	13	NA	TRBJ1-1	ASRRARRGNTEAF
TRBV27	12	NA	TRBJ1-1	ASSLFGEQTEAF
TRBV4-3	12	NA	TRBJ2-2	ASSQDGHPRELF
TRBV7-2	11	NA	TRBJ2-5	ASSLPGEETQY
TRBV19	10	NA	TRBJ1-2	ATRRRGYGYT
TRBV5-6	11	NA	TRBJ1-2	ASSPTGEKGYT
TRBV5-1	14	NA	TRBJ2-6	ASSSTGPSGANVLT
TRBV18	13	NA	TRBJ2-1	ASSPGLAGGNEQF
TRBV9	12	NA	TRBJ2-7	ASSVGLAGSLKY
TRBV15	14	NA	TRBJ1-1	ATSSQNRGMNTEAF
TRBV5-6	11	NA	TRBJ2-1	ASSLSRDSEQF
TRBV7-8	18	NA	TRBJ1-5	ASSLDPGTEGLFRNQPQH
TRBV28	15	NA	TRBJ2-7	ASSFGWRAGEIHEQY
TRBV7-8	13	NA	TRBJ1-3	ASSLAGFPGNTIY
TRBV29-1	13	NA	TRBJ2-3	SVGGANPRPDTQY
TRBV7-9	13	NA	TRBJ2-7	ASSRDRGGRYEQY
TRBV7-9	14	NA	TRBJ2-5	ASSNSIRTGQETQY
TRBV5-1	13	NA	TRBJ2-1	ASSLALVYHNEQF
TRBV19	15	NA	TRBJ2-7	ASSVPGLAGGTYEQY